The source of this TCR beta chain is a study of T cells after yellow fever vaccination (dated by TCRdb to between 2018 and 2021). As for the study more broadly: Libraries from fractions with low cell numbers were prepared with the SMART-Seq v4 Ultra Low Input RNA kit. The cohort comprised two healthy male donors, one aged 18 to 29 and one aged 30 to 40 years. Blood samples were taken at several timepoints before and after primary and secondary immunization, and bulk PBMC replicates and cell subsets were isolated. To follow T-cell clones before and after both primary and booster YFV17D yellow fever vaccination, bulk TCR alpha and beta repertoires underwent longitudinal sequencing. On the study overall, not on this receptor specifically: A small share of clonotypes was detected in both CD4 and CD8 compartments, with the overlap likely arising from convergent recombination. Because only a couple of donors were included in the study, the extent to which the findings can be generalized is limited. Most clones expanded after primary vaccination were re-detected after the booster (96% of CD4 and around 86% of CD8), suggesting broad memory maintenance. Compared with the primary T-cell response, the secondary T-cell response was weaker but faster, peaking on day 5 rather than day 15. Because abundant contaminating clonotypes from the bulk population could be contained in FACS-sorted repertoires, computational filtering was required.

Only a few counts were recorded for this clonotype. Its antigen is still unknown. No qualities accompany the bases; no much larger clone lies one base away. The sample's treatment or condition label, in plain terms: live attenuated yellow fever vaccine strain. Two biological replicates of bulk PBMCs were collected at each blood-draw timepoint. PBMCs were isolated from peripheral blood using a standard Ficoll-Paque protocol. TriZol was used to extract RNA from bulk PBMCs, from CD4 and CD8 fractions, and from dextramer-positive and dextramer-negative fractions. For this chain, trimming is 5 bases at the V end and 4 bases at the J end, and the number of junction bases without a gene match is 4. The CDR3 spans 14 residues, from the cysteine through the phenylalanine. The read is trimmed to its CDR3 DNA, 42 bases read in frame from base 1. The germline V gene supplies CDR1 MNHEY and CDR2 SVGEGT. TCR cDNA was synthesized by 5'RACE template switching, which introduced a universal primer site and unique molecular identifiers. Priming for cDNA synthesis came from both the TCR alpha and TCR beta constant segments. Library amplification used two PCR steps, and the second PCR step added sample barcodes and sequencing adapters. Sequencing of libraries was done on Illumina HiSeq 2500 (2x100 bp) or NovaSeq (2x150 bp). Per the authors' processing: Demultiplexing of reads and collapsing into UMI consensus sequences were performed with MIGEC, and V(D)J alignment was carried out with MiXCR. Clonotypes responding to the vaccine were identified with edgeR on replicate PBMC samples, with the criteria of FDR below 0.01 and a log2 fold change above 5 up to day 15. Bulk clonotypes were assigned CD4 or CD8 identity according to which sequenced CD4 or CD8 repertoire held them at higher abundance. TCRdb handled the public reads itself, with Q25 trimming in fastp and clone calling in MiXCR, and kept productive beta chains. Each entry merges the rows of one CDR3 protein and shows their most common DNA and genes. These V and J calls are TCRdb output, not the study's own analysis. This sample comprises about 580,000 distinct CDR3 sequences, roughly a sixth of them detected only once. The ten largest clones add up to roughly 17% of the sample.

The material sequenced was PBMCs, taken 5 to 6 days after the first yellow fever vaccination. This TCR came from a man aged 18-30 years who received the YFV17D yellow fever vaccine. This chain joins TRBV6-2 or TRBV6-3 to TRBJ2-1; TRBD1 matches 8 bases in the middle. DNA sequence: TGTGCCAGCAGTCCGTACAGGGGGTACAATGAGCAGTTCTTC. This yields the protein CASSPYRGYNEQFF.